One sample yielded the 10 T cell receptor beta chains listed below, sequenced in a study of CD8 T cells in ankylosing spondylitis. For these TCRs, the target antigens are not known. One entry per CDR3 protein, called by TCRdb with MiXCR from the 5' RACE reads. The sample carries some 220,000 distinct CDR3 sequences, 6% to 8% recorded once. Study-wide findings and caveats: Blood from ankylosing spondylitis patients appeared to carry a characteristic roughly eight-variant TCR beta motif.

Sequences were obtained from blood, either unsorted or a sorted T cell fraction (not recorded which). These receptors originate from a male donor with ankylosing spondylitis.

The table lists this clonotype with many counts. This chain joins TRBV9 and TRBJ2-3; D unclear. The CDR3 is made up of 15 amino acids. With 2 bases removed from V and 1 base from J, the gap between germline ends came to 11 bases. Germline CDR1 reads SGDLS; CDR2 reads YYNGEE. CDR3 amino acids: CASSVRELRTDTQYF. The CDR3 DNA reads TGTGCCAGCAGCGTCCGAGAACTTCGCACAGATACGCAGTATTTT.

This clonotype has ten or more counts. J is TRBJ2-1 and V is TRBV7-2; D is unresolved. CDR3 length equals 15 residues. Germline CDR1 and CDR2: SGHTA and FQGNSA. Trimming left V 3 bases short and J 0 bases short, with 9 bases between. CDR3 region: CASSFTRSSYNEQFF. CDR3 coding DNA: TGTGCCAGCAGCTTTACTCGGAGCTCCTACAATGAGCAGTTCTTC.

This clonotype showed up just a few times. V usage is TRBV6-2 or TRBV6-3 and J usage is TRBJ1-2; TRBD1 agrees at 10 bases. V trimming: 7 bases; J trimming: 3 bases; junction bases outside the gene matches: 11. From germline, CDR1 is MNHEY and CDR2 SVGEGT. CDR3 length: 16 residues. CDR3 sequence: CASIYNRDRGDYGYTF. The CDR3 DNA follows: TGTGCCAGCATCTATAACCGGGACAGGGGAGACTATGGCTACACCTTC.

This chain links TRBV4-2 with TRBJ2-2, with a weak D call TRBD2 (5 bases). Deletions cut 4 bases from V and 8 bases from J, with 23 bases between. The germline gives CDR1 LGHNA, CDR2 YNFKEQ. The CDR3 totals 17 residues. The CDR3 coding sequence is TGTGCCAGCAGCCCTCTCGGCGGGCTGTCCCTCGAGGGGGAGCTGTTTTTT. Translation gives CASSPLGGLSLEGELFF.

Many counts were recorded for this clonotype. This sequence joins TRBV7-9 and TRBJ2-1; D is perhaps TRBD1 (5 bases). The CDR3 length is 16 residues. Trimming pared 0 bases from V and 7 bases from J, leaving 16 bases between. The V gene's germline CDR1 is SEHNR and CDR2 FQNEAQ (reference sequence). Here the CDR3 reads CASSLASWGRGNEQFF. The CDR3 nucleotides read TGTGCCAGCAGCTTAGCTAGCTGGGGCCGAGGAAATGAGCAGTTCTTC. Filled out from reference TRBV7-9 and TRBJ2-1, the complete variable domain reads DTGVSQNPRHKITKRGQNVTFRCDPISEHNRLYWYRQTLGQGPEFLTYFQNEAQLEKSRLLSDRFSAERPKGSFSTLEIQRTEQGDSAMYLCASSLASWGRGNEQFFGPGTRLTVL.

V gene TRBV5-5 combines with J gene TRBJ2-6; 10 bases line up with TRBD1. After removal of 4 bases from V and 2 bases from J, the junction contained 9 bases not matched to a gene. The CDR3 length is 18 residues. Germline V lookup: CDR1 SGHKS, CDR2 YYEKEE (reference sequence). CDR3 nucleotides: TGTGCCAGCAGCGCGTCCGGGACAGGGGTCACTGGGGCCAACGTCCTGACTTTC. This codes for CASSASGTGVTGANVLTF.

This clonotype was recorded many times. CDR3 residues: CASSSLPGQHSYNEQFF. The CDR3 region has the DNA TGTGCCAGCAGCTCGTTACCCGGACAGCACTCCTACAATGAGCAGTTCTTC. The chain couples TRBV7-2 to TRBJ2-1; TRBD1 is a possible D gene (6 bases). V was shortened by 4 bases and J by 0 bases, with 16 bases between the two germline ends. CDR3 size: 17 residues. Germline V CDR1 and CDR2: SGHTA, FQGNSA. The full variable domain, rest sourced from reference TRBV7-2 and TRBJ2-1, is GAGVSQSPSNKVTEKGKDVELRCDPISGHTALYWYRQSLGQGLEFLIYFQGNSAPDKSGLPSDRFSAERTGGSVSTLTIQRTQQEDSAVYLCASSSLPGQHSYNEQFFGPGTRLTVL.

This clonotype has more than one count but fewer than ten. The chain recombines TRBV7-9 with TRBJ2-2; the D gene could be TRBD1 or TRBD2 (5 bases each). The CDR3 runs 15 residues. CDR1 SEHNR and CDR2 FQNEAQ come from the germline V gene (reference sequence). Deletions cut 6 bases from V and 6 bases from J, with 17 bases between. Here the CDR3 DNA reads TGTGCCAGCAGTTATTCGGTGGGGGTCGCCGGGGAGCTGTTTTTT. Translation: CASSYSVGVAGELFF.

The J gene is TRBJ1-5, the V gene TRBV28; D is uncertain. This CDR3 is built from 15 residues. V shed 6 bases and J shed 5 bases, with 17 bases lying between them. CDR1 and CDR2 (germline): MDHEN, SYDVKM. The CDR3 region is CASSRPRGRDQPQHF. The CDR3 DNA sequence: TGTGCCAGCAGCCGACCGCGTGGGAGGGATCAGCCCCAGCATTTT. The full variable domain, completed using reference TRBV28 and TRBJ1-5, is DVKVTQSSRYLVKRTGEKVFLECVQDMDHENMFWYRQDPGLGLRLIYFSYDVKMKEKGDIPEGYSVSREKKERFSLILESASTNQTSMYLCASSRPRGRDQPQHFGDGTRLSIL.

This clonotype has a count of ten or more. The chain combines TRBV20-1 with TRBJ2-1; D uncertain. The germline V and J ends were trimmed by 0 bases and 3 bases, with 12 bases remaining between them. The CDR3 consists of 15 residues. The V gene's germline CDR1 is DFQATT and CDR2 SNEGSKA (reference sequence). For the CDR3, the DNA is TGCAGTGCTAGAGATAGGGCAACCGTCTACAATGAGCAGTTCTTC. Its translation: CSARDRATVYNEQFF.